The TCR beta chain under discussion was sequenced for a study of T cell responses to AZD1222 COVID-19 vaccine. The junction had 1 base not matched to a gene; V was cut back by 7 bases and J by 2 bases. Germline assignment: CDR1 ENHRY and CDR2 SYGVKD. The CDR3 is made up of 13 amino acids. Here immunoSEQ multiplex PCR was the method, and the copy in TCRdb shows in-frame clones only, minus some. Of some 80,000 clones in the sample, roughly nine tenths are singletons; the top ten hold roughly 5.2%. The chain combines TRBV10-3 with TRBJ2-3, with 9 nucleotides matching TRBD1. Sequencing was performed on peripheral blood, taken on day 0 of AZD1222 vaccination. This clonotype was obtained from an adult in good health. The CDR3, as DNA: TGTGCCATCAAACAGGGGGCCACAGATACGCAGTATTTT. Its translation is CAIKQGATDTQYF.